One sample yielded the 20 T cell receptor beta chains listed below, sequenced in a study of cytotoxic CD8 clonotypes in ibrutinib-treated CLL. Profiling relied on immunoSEQ multiplex PCR, and the TCRdb table lists in-frame clones only, not all of them. The top ten hold around 30% of the sample, which has around 50,000 clones, more than 55% seen once. Source: PBMCs, taken after 24 months of ibrutinib treatment. Receptors originate from a human donor with chronic lymphocytic leukemia.

This clone has ten or more counts. This chain connects TRBV11-2 to TRBJ2-2; 9 bases match TRBD1. Germline CDR1 reads SGHAT; CDR2 reads FQNNGV. The CDR3 consists of 19 residues. V gave up 5 bases and J gave up 3 bases; unmatched junction bases: 16. The CDR3 spells CASSEGGWDRVVHTGELFF. CDR3 bases: TGTGCCAGCAGCGAAGGGGGGTGGGACAGGGTAGTTCACACCGGGGAGCTGTTTTTT.

The rearrangement uses TRBV4-1 and TRBJ2-2; 9 nucleotides match TRBD2. CDR1 MGHRA and CDR2 YSYEKL come from the germline V gene. CDR3 size: 14 residues. V lost 1 base and J lost 6; bases outside the gene matches: 0. The CDR3 region is CASSQGTSAGELFF. CDR3 bases: TGCGCCAGCAGCCAAGGGACTAGCGCCGGGGAGCTGTTTTTT.

The chain has TRBV5-1 and TRBJ2-1; 7 bases align to TRBD2. CDR3 length equals 13 residues. Trimming removed 7 bases from V and 5 bases from J; junction bases left unmatched: 6. Germline CDR1 SGHRS, CDR2 YFSETQ. The DNA of the CDR3 is TGCGCCAGCGGGGAACGGGGGGACAATGAGCAGTTCTTC. Amino acid sequence: CASGERGDNEQFF.

Note on this clone: Compared with germline, one end of the junction differs, possibly owing to a read error. The chain is built from TRBV7-7 and TRBJ2-1; 8 nucleotides agree with TRBD2. The CDR3 runs 13 residues. CDR1 is SSHAT and CDR2 is FNYEAQ in the germline V gene (reference sequence). The CDR3 DNA follows: TGTGCTAGCAGCCCGGGGGGGAACAATGAGCAGTTCTTC. Its protein product is CASSPGGNNEQFF.

CDR3 sequence (DNA): TGTGCCACCAAATCCGGGACAGCGGTGGGTGGCTACACCTTC. Its protein product is CATKSGTAVGGYTF. V and J are TRBV19 and TRBJ1-2; 7 bases line up with TRBD1. The CDR3 runs to 14 residues. Trimming cost V 10 bases and J 7 bases; bases outside gene matches: 15. Looked up from germline, CDR1 is LNHDA and CDR2 is SQIVND (reference sequence).

The rearrangement joins TRBV29-1 to TRBJ1-1; D is perhaps TRBD1 (5 bases). The germline gives CDR1 SQVTM, CDR2 ANQGSEA. The CDR3 sequence is 12 residues long. V lost 7 bases and J 1 base, leaving 10 bases between the germline ends. This CDR3 reads CSAGGGNTEAFF. The CDR3 coding sequence is TGCAGCGCCGGTGGGGGGAACACTGAAGCTTTCTTT.

This clone was observed a few times. The chain couples TRBV6-5 to TRBJ2-2, with TRBD1 matching over 8 bases. The CDR3 covers 13 residues. CDR1 and CDR2 (germline): MNHEY, SVGAGI. Trimming at V came to 9 bases and at J to 4 bases, leaving 4 bases not matched to a gene. CDR3 region: CASRTGSTGELFF. Written as DNA, the CDR3 is TGTGCCAGTCGGACAGGGTCCACCGGGGAGCTGTTTTTT.

The sample holds a few counts of this clone. V and J are TRBV27 and TRBJ1-2; 10 bases line up with TRBD1. Germline loops: CDR1 MNHEY, CDR2 SMNVEV (reference sequence). The J segment lost 7 bases and the V segment lost 5 bases, leaving 4 bases of the junction unmatched. The CDR3 is 13 amino acids. CDR3: CASSQGQGIGYTF. In DNA form, the CDR3 reads TGTGCCAGCAGTCAGGGACAGGGGATTGGCTACACCTTC.

This clone was counted a few times. V gene TRBV5-4 combines with J gene TRBJ2-7, with TRBD2 as a possible D gene (6 bases). Germline V CDR1 and CDR2: SGHNT, YYREEE (reference sequence). The CDR3 has 15 residues. V was clipped by 4 bases and J by 2 bases, with 16 bases between them. In nucleotides, the CDR3 is TGTGCCAGCAGCGGGACCGGGACTCGCGCCTACGAGCAGTACTTC. Its translation: CASSGTGTRAYEQYF.

The chain recombines TRBV5-6 with TRBJ2-3; TRBD2 aligns across 8 bases. This CDR3 contains 14 residues. Germline trimming cut 2 bases from V and 6 bases from J; bases unmatched to any gene: 5. Looked up from germline, CDR1 is SGHDT and CDR2 is YYEEEE. CDR3 sequence: CASSLNGGADTQYF. The CDR3 DNA reads TGTGCCAGCAGCTTAAACGGGGGGGCCGATACGCAGTATTTT.

The genes are TRBV25-1 and TRBJ1-1, with D unclear. Germline-derived CDR1 and CDR2 are MGHDK and SYGVNS. V was trimmed by 3 bases and J by 4 bases, leaving 6 bases between them. There are 12 residues in the CDR3. The CDR3 DNA sequence: TGTGCCAGCAGTGACGGGTTCACTGAAGCTTTCTTT. It translates to CASSDGFTEAFF.

The rearrangement joins TRBV29-1 to TRBJ2-7; 10 bases agree with TRBD1. V shed 6 bases and J 3 bases; nucleotides not matched to a gene: 11. Germline V gives CDR1 SQVTM, CDR2 ANQGSEA. The CDR3 totals 15 residues. The CDR3 here is CSVIGSGQGNYEQYF. The CDR3 DNA is TGCAGCGTCATCGGGTCGGGACAGGGGAACTACGAGCAGTACTTC.

V usage is TRBV6-6 and J usage is TRBJ2-7; D may correspond to TRBD1 or TRBD2 (5 bases each). Germline V CDR1 and CDR2: MNHNY, SVGAGI (reference sequence). The CDR3 extends over 14 amino acids. V was trimmed by 0 bases and J by 4 bases, leaving 10 bases between them. The CDR3 sequence: CASSYSGQRYEQYF. In DNA, the CDR3 is TGTGCCAGCAGTTACTCGGGGCAGCGGTACGAGCAGTACTTC.

In its sample, this clone was seen a few times. The chain employs TRBV6-1 and TRBJ1-2; tentatively, D is TRBD1 (5 bases). V was pared by 6 bases and J by 10 bases, with 18 bases between. This CDR3 spans 13 amino acids. CDR1 MNHNS and CDR2 SASEGT come from the germline V gene. The CDR3 DNA is TGTGCCAGCAGCTTCGGGCAGGGCGGAGACTACACCTTC. Translated, it gives CASSFGQGGDYTF.

This sequence joins TRBV18 and TRBJ1-6; tentative D call: TRBD1 (6 bases). CDR1 and CDR2 (germline): KGHSH, LQKENI. The CDR3 length is 14 residues. Trimming cost V 4 bases and J 7 bases, with 11 bases left between them. The CDR3 region is CASSLDRINSPLHF. The CDR3 region has the DNA TGTGCCAGCTCACTAGACAGGATCAATTCACCCCTCCACTTT.

This chain connects TRBV6-1 to TRBJ2-2, with unresolved D. This CDR3 has 11 residues. Germline CDR1 and CDR2: MNHNS and SASEGT. Trimming pared 5 bases from V and 5 bases from J, leaving 3 bases between. CDR3 sequence (DNA): TGTGCCAGCAGTCCTACCGGGGAGCTGTTTTTT. Translation gives CASSPTGELFF.

The chain combines TRBV5-1 with TRBJ2-2; 9 bases match TRBD1. In germline, CDR1 is SGHRS, CDR2 YFSETQ. Unmatched junction bases numbered 5, after V lost 5 bases and J lost 6 bases. The CDR3 totals 14 residues. In DNA form, the CDR3 reads TGCGCCAGCAGGGGACAGGGTGCTTCCGGGGAGCTGTTTTTT. Translation: CASRGQGASGELFF.

The rearrangement uses TRBV5-1 and TRBJ2-4, with D possibly matching TRBD1 (5 bases). V gave up 6 bases and J gave up 0 bases, with 16 bases separating them. The length of the CDR3 is 16 residues. Germline V gene data show CDR1 as SGHRS and CDR2 as YFSETQ. CDR3 DNA: TGCGCCAGCAACCCCCACAGGAAACTAGCCAAAAACATTCAGTACTTC. As protein: CASNPHRKLAKNIQYF.

This clone was counted once. The chain has TRBV7-8 and TRBJ1-4, with D perhaps TRBD1 (5 bases). The CDR3 totals 16 residues. Trimming removed 4 bases from V and 6 bases from J, with 18 bases in between. Germline CDR1 is SGHVS and CDR2 is FQNEAQ. CDR3: CASSYHRATGHEKLFF. CDR3 nucleotides: TGTGCCAGCAGCTACCACCGGGCCACAGGACATGAAAAACTGTTTTTT.

Only a few counts were recorded for this clone. This chain uses TRBV7-8 with TRBJ1-2; D is unclear. Trimming removed 5 bases at V and 6 bases at J, with 13 bases between. The germline V gene has CDR1 SGHVS and CDR2 FQNEAQ. The CDR3 contains 13 residues. CDR3 sequence (DNA): TGTGCCAGCAGCCCCAAGTGGCAGCATGGCTACACCTTC. Translated: CASSPKWQHGYTF.